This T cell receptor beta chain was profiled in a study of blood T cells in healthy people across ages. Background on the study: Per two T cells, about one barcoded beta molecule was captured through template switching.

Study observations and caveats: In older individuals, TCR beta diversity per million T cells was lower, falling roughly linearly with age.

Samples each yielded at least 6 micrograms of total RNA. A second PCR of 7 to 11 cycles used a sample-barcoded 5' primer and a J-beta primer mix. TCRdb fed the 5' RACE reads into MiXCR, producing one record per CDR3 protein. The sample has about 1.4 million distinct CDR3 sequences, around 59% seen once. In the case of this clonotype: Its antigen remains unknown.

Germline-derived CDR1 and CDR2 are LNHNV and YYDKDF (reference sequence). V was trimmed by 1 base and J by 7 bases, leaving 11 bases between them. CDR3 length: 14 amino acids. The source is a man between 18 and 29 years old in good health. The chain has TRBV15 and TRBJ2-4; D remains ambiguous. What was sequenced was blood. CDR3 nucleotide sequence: TGTGCCACCAGCAGAGCCGGCTTGGGGAACATTCAGTACTTC. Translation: CATSRAGLGNIQYF.